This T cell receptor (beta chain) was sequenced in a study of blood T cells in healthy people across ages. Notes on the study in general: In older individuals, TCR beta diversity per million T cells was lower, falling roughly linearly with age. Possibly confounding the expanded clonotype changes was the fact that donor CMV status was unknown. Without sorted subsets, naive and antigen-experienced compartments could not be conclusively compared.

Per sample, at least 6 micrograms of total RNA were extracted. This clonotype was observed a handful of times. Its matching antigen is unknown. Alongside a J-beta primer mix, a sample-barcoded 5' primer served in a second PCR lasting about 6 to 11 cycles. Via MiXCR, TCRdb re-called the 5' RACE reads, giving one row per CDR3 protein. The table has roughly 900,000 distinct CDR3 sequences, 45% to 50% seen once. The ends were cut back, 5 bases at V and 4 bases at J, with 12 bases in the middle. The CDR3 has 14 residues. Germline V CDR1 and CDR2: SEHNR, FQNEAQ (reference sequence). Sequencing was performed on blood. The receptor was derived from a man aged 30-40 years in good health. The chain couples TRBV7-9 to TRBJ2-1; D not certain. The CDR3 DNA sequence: TGTGCCAGCAGCATAGGACGAATGTACAATGAGCAGTTCTTC. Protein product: CASSIGRMYNEQFF.